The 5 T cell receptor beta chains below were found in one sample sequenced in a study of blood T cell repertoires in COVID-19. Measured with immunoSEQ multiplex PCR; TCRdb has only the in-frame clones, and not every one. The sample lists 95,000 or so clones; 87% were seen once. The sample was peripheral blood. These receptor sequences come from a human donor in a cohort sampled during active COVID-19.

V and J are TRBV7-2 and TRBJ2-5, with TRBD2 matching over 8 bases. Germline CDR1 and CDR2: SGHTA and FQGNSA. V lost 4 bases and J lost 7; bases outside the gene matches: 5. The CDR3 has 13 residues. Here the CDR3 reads CASSSGTRGTQYF. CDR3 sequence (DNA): TGTGCCAGCAGCTCCGGGACTAGAGGGACCCAGTACTTC.

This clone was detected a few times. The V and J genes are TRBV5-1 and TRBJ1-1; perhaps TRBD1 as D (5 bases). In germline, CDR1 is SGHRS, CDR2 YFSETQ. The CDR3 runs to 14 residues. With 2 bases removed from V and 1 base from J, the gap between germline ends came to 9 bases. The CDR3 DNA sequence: TGCGCCAGCAGCTTAGCGACAGCGAACACTGAAGCTTTCTTT. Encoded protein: CASSLATANTEAFF.

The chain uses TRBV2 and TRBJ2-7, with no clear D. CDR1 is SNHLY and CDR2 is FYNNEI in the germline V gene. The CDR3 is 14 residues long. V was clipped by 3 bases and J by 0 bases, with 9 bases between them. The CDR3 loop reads CASSDKPSSYEQYF. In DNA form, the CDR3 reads TGTGCCAGCAGTGATAAACCCAGCTCCTACGAGCAGTACTTC.

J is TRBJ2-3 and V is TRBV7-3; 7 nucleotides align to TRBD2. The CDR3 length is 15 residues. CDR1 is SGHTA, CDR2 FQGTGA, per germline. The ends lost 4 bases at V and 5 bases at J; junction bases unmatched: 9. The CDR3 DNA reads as TGTGCCAGCAGCTCTCTAGCGGCGGTCAGAGATACGCAGTATTTT. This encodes CASSSLAAVRDTQYF.

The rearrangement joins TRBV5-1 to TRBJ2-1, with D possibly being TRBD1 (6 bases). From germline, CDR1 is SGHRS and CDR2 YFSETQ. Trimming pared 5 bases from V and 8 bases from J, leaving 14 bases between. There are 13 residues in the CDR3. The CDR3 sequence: CASRRTRGDEQFF. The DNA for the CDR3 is TGCGCCAGCAGGCGGACCAGGGGTGATGAGCAGTTCTTC.